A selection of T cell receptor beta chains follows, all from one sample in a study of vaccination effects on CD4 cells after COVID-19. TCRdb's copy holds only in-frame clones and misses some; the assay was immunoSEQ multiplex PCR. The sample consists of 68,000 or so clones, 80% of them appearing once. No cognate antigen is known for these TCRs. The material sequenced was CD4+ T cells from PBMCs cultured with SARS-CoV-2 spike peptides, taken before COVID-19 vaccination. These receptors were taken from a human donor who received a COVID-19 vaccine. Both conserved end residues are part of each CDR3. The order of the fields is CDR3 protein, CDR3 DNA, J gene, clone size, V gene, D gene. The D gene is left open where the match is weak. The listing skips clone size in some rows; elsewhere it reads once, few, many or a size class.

CDR3: CASSLTTVSGGQPQHF
DNA: TGCGCCAGCAGCTTAACGACAGTTTCAGGCGGTCAGCCCCAGCATTTT
J: TRBJ1-5
size: few
V: TRBV4-1
D: .

CDR3: CASSILSGGRAKNIQYF
DNA: TGTGCCAGCAGCATCTTAAGCGGGGGACGAGCCAAAAACATTCAGTACTTC
J: TRBJ2-4
size: .
V: TRBV14
D: TRBD2

CDR3: CASSPTQNSNQPQHF
DNA: TGTGCCAGCTCACCAACTCAGAATAGCAATCAGCCCCAGCATTTT
J: TRBJ1-5
size: .
V: TRBV18
D: .

CDR3: CASSRGTARDEKLFF
DNA: TGCGCCAGCAGCAGAGGGACCGCGAGGGACGAAAAACTGTTTTTT
J: TRBJ1-4
size: .
V: TRBV5-1
D: .

CDR3: CASGRTGGGTEAFF
DNA: TGCGCCAGCGGAAGAACAGGGGGGGGCACTGAAGCTTTCTTT
J: TRBJ1-1
size: .
V: TRBV5-1
D: TRBD1

CDR3: CASSPRATYGYTF
DNA: TGTGCCAGCTCACCAAGGGCTACATATGGCTACACCTTC
J: TRBJ1-2
size: .
V: TRBV18
D: .

CDR3: CASSLEGSTDTQYF
DNA: TGCGCCAGCAGCTTGGAGGGGTCGACAGATACGCAGTATTTT
J: TRBJ2-3
size: .
V: TRBV5-1
D: .

CDR3: CASSFPGRETQYF
DNA: TGCGCCAGCAGCTTCCCAGGGAGGGAGACCCAGTACTTC
J: TRBJ2-5
size: .
V: TRBV5-1
D: .

CDR3: CASSQVQARDEKLFF
DNA: TGTGCCAGCAGCCAAGTGCAGGCAAGGGATGAAAAACTGTTTTTT
J: TRBJ1-4
size: .
V: TRBV3-1/TRBV3-2
D: .

CDR3: CASSEQLGANEKLFF
DNA: TGTGCCAGCAGTGAACAGCTGGGCGCTAATGAAAAACTGTTTTTT
J: TRBJ1-4
size: .
V: TRBV6-1
D: .

CDR3: CASGPGENEKLFF
DNA: TGTGCTAGTGGTCCCGGCGAAAATGAAAAACTGTTTTTT
J: TRBJ1-4
size: .
V: TRBV12-5
D: .

CDR3: CALSRAIPGELFF
DNA: TGTGCCTTATCTCGGGCTATACCCGGGGAGCTGTTTTTT
J: TRBJ2-2
size: few
V: TRBV30
D: .

CDR3: CASSISTGGEKLFF
DNA: TGTGCCAGTAGTATTTCGACAGGGGGGGAAAAACTGTTTTTT
J: TRBJ1-4
size: once
V: TRBV19
D: TRBD1

CDR3: CASIQLYDRGSHGYTF
DNA: TGTGCCTCAATCCAACTCTATGACAGGGGAAGTCATGGCTACACCTTC
J: TRBJ1-2
size: .
V: TRBV30
D: TRBD1

CDR3: CSASYRAGKGETQYF
DNA: TGCAGTGCTAGTTATCGGGCAGGGAAGGGGGAGACCCAGTACTTC
J: TRBJ2-5
size: .
V: TRBV20-1
D: .

CDR3: CASTSGGAGLNTEAFF
DNA: TGTGCCAGCACCTCGGGTGGGGCAGGGCTTAACACTGAAGCTTTCTTT
J: TRBJ1-1
size: .
V: TRBV6-6
D: .